One and the same sample provided the 25 T cell receptor beta chains below, sequenced in a study of blood T cell repertoires in COVID-19. Here immunoSEQ multiplex PCR was the method, and the copy in TCRdb shows in-frame clones only, minus some. This sample carries around 380,000 clones, over 65% of them seen once, and the ten largest clones take 0.85% to 1.2%. Sequenced: peripheral blood. The source is a human donor with acute or convalescent COVID-19. The donor label of this sample is uncertain.

The CDR3 spells CASSLGPGGGNTIYF. The CDR3 nucleotides read TGTGCCAGCAGCTTGGGCCCGGGAGGTGGAAACACCATATATTTT. This chain uses TRBV5-5 with TRBJ1-3; no clear D. Trimming shortened V by 0 bases and J by 3 bases, and 10 bases separated the two germline ends. Germline-derived CDR1 and CDR2 are SGHKS and YYEKEE (reference sequence). The CDR3 covers 15 residues.

The rearrangement links TRBV5-5 to TRBJ1-2; 7 nucleotides line up with TRBD1. The CDR3 consists of 16 residues. The V gene end was trimmed by 2 bases and the J gene end by 0 bases; junction bases not matched to a gene: 7. The V gene's germline CDR1 is SGHKS and CDR2 YYEKEE (reference sequence). The CDR3 DNA reads as TGTGCCAGCAGCTTAGCGGCAGGGGGTACTAACTATGGCTACACCTTC. It translates to CASSLAAGGTNYGYTF.

The rearrangement joins TRBV5-1 to TRBJ2-3, with 9 bases that match TRBD1. CDR3 size: 16 residues. Looked up from germline, CDR1 is SGHRS and CDR2 is YFSETQ. Losses at the gene ends were 2 bases for V and 6 bases for J; bases not matched to a gene: 10. CDR3 residues: CASSFVLHRGPDTQYF. The CDR3 region has the DNA TGCGCCAGCAGCTTCGTCCTTCACAGGGGGCCTGATACGCAGTATTTT.

The chain joins TRBV30 to TRBJ2-1, with 12 bases lining up with TRBD1. Trimming removed 2 bases from V and 6 bases from J; junction bases left unmatched: 8. This CDR3 spans 16 amino acids. Germline assignment: CDR1 GTSNPN and CDR2 SVGIG (reference sequence). DNA of the CDR3: TGTGCCTGGAGTAGATCGGGGACAGGGGGCTTCAATGAGCAGTTCTTC. It translates to CAWSRSGTGGFNEQFF.

The chain carries TRBV29-1 and TRBJ1-1, with a possible D match to TRBD1 (5 bases). The CDR3 contains 12 residues. The V gene's germline CDR1 is SQVTM and CDR2 ANQGSEA. V gave up 7 bases and J gave up 7 bases, with 16 bases separating them. The CDR3 is CSGLRAGGEAFF. The CDR3 nucleotides read TGCAGCGGGCTAAGGGCGGGGGGTGAAGCTTTCTTT.

The chain combines TRBV11-2 with TRBJ1-4; the D is unclear. CDR1 and CDR2 from the germline V gene are SGHAT and FQNNGV. V dropped 2 bases and J dropped 8 bases, with 9 bases sitting between them. The CDR3 loop spans 13 amino acids. The CDR3 here is CASSLLSTEKLFF. CDR3 coding DNA: TGTGCCAGCAGCTTACTCTCAACAGAAAAACTGTTTTTT.

The chain links TRBV3-1 (or the pseudogene TRBV3-2) to TRBJ2-3, with a tentative D call TRBD1 (6 bases). The CDR3 loop spans 15 amino acids. With 6 bases removed from V and 2 bases from J, the gap between germline ends came to 15 bases. In germline, CDR1 is LGHDT, CDR2 YNNKEL (reference sequence). The chain's CDR3 is CASSRGQISTDTQYF. CDR3 nucleotide sequence: TGTGCCAGCAGTCGGGGACAAATCTCCACAGATACGCAGTATTTT.

Comment on this clone: The same CDR3 is also encoded by other DNA sequences in this sample. V gene TRBV3-1 (or the pseudogene TRBV3-2) combines with J gene TRBJ1-1, with a possible D match to TRBD1 (6 bases). Deletions cut 5 bases from V and 2 bases from J, with 9 bases between. Looked up from germline, CDR1 is LGHDT and CDR2 is YNNKEL (reference sequence). The CDR3 sequence is 13 residues long. The CDR3 reads CASSLQGNTEAFF. The CDR3 coding sequence is TGTGCCAGCAGCTTACAGGGTAACACTGAAGCTTTCTTT.

The gene calls are TRBV2 and TRBJ1-1, with 9 positions matching TRBD1. From germline, CDR1 is SNHLY and CDR2 FYNNEI. V trimming: 7 bases; J trimming: 0 bases; junction bases outside the gene matches: 6. The CDR3 loop spans 15 amino acids. The CDR3: CASKRQGGMNTEAFF. The DNA for the CDR3 is TGTGCCAGCAAAAGACAGGGGGGGATGAACACTGAAGCTTTCTTT. The entire variable domain, with the rest obtained from reference TRBV2 and TRBJ1-1, is as follows: EPEVTQTPSHQVTQMGQEVILRCVPISNHLYFYWYRQILGQKVEFLVSFYNNEISEKSEIFDDQFSVERPDGSNFTLKIRSTKLEDSAMYFCASKRQGGMNTEAFFGQGTRLTVV.

This CDR3 reads CASSPIVTEAATF. In DNA form, the CDR3 reads TGTGCCAGCTCACCAATAGTCACCGAAGCGGCCACCTTC. This chain links TRBV18 with TRBJ1-2; D not certain. CDR3 length: 13 amino acids. CDR1 KGHSH and CDR2 LQKENI come from the germline V gene. The V and J ends lost 2 bases and 13 bases respectively, with 17 bases between them.

The chain uses TRBV27 and TRBJ2-2; D might be TRBD2 (5 bases). Trimming shortened V by 3 bases and J by 7 bases, and 15 bases separated the two germline ends. CDR1 and CDR2 from the germline V gene are MNHEY and SMNVEV (reference sequence). The CDR3 loop spans 15 amino acids. CDR3 loop: CASSLDSPWSGELFF. The CDR3 DNA reads TGTGCCAGCAGTTTGGACTCGCCTTGGAGCGGGGAGCTGTTTTTT.

This clone was seen a single time. The V and J genes are TRBV5-5 and TRBJ2-1; perhaps TRBD1 as D (5 bases). CDR3 size: 20 residues. Germline CDR1 SGHKS, CDR2 YYEKEE (reference sequence). V gave up 0 bases and J gave up 4 bases, with 26 bases separating them. The CDR3 region is CASSLVQGAITSSTYNEQFF. CDR3 DNA: TGTGCCAGCAGCTTGGTCCAGGGCGCTATTACGTCCTCTACTTACAATGAGCAGTTCTTC.

V usage is TRBV6-5 and J usage is TRBJ1-5; D is perhaps TRBD1 (5 bases). CDR3 length: 13 residues. V was clipped by 6 bases and J by 6 bases, with 12 bases between them. In germline, CDR1 is MNHEY, CDR2 SVGAGI. The CDR3 loop reads CASREGSGQPQHF. Written as DNA, the CDR3 is TGTGCCAGCAGGGAGGGGAGTGGTCAGCCCCAGCATTTT.

The chain has TRBV6-1 and TRBJ1-2, with a tentative D call TRBD1 (5 bases). Germline V gene sequence: CDR1 MNHNS, CDR2 SASEGT. Between the trimmed V and J ends, which lost 2 bases and 8 bases, there was a span of 21 bases. The CDR3 is 16 amino acids. The CDR3 is CASSELPGAGYYGYTF. CDR3 in DNA: TGTGCCAGCAGTGAACTCCCTGGGGCAGGGTATTACGGCTACACCTTC.

V and J are TRBV28 and TRBJ1-2; 8 bases are shared with TRBD1. The germline V gene has CDR1 MDHEN and CDR2 SYDVKM. The CDR3 runs to 17 residues. The ends lost 2 bases at V and 4 bases at J; junction bases unmatched: 12. This CDR3 reads CASSLGPGRGRGYGYTF. The CDR3 nucleotides are TGTGCCAGCAGTTTAGGCCCCGGCAGGGGGCGAGGCTATGGCTACACCTTC.

V usage is TRBV3-1 (or the pseudogene TRBV3-2) and J usage is TRBJ2-5; TRBD2 aligns across 12 bases. The CDR3 totals 15 residues. V lost 7 bases to trimming and J lost 1 base; unmatched junction nucleotides: 4. The germline V gene has CDR1 LGHDT and CDR2 YNNKEL (reference sequence). The DNA for the CDR3 is TGTGCCAGCAACGGACTAGCGGGACCCCAAGAGACCCAGTACTTC. Its translation is CASNGLAGPQETQYF.

The gene calls are TRBV30 and TRBJ2-3; 10 bases align to TRBD2. Losses at the gene ends were 0 bases for V and 7 bases for J; bases not matched to a gene: 7. Germline values: CDR1 GTSNPN, CDR2 SVGIG (reference sequence). This CDR3 is built from 15 residues. In nucleotides, the CDR3 is TGTGCCTGGAGTGTCGCTAGCGGGAGCATGAATACGCAGTATTTT. Its translation: CAWSVASGSMNTQYF.

The rearrangement links TRBV16 to TRBJ2-3; D unclear. Germline CDR1 and CDR2: KGHSY and FQNENV. V lost 7 bases to trimming and J lost 7 bases, with 15 bases between them. This CDR3 spans 13 amino acids. The CDR3 DNA sequence: TGTGCCAGCACTCGAGCGCTGTCGAATACGCAGTATTTT. It specifies CASTRALSNTQYF.

A word on this clone: One end of the junction fails to match germline, which may point to a read error. The chain carries TRBV20-1 and TRBJ1-1, with D perhaps TRBD1 (6 bases). The germline V gene has CDR1 DFQATT and CDR2 SNEGSKA (reference sequence). The CDR3 length is 11 residues. CDR3 sequence: CSAIYTSQGIF. The CDR3 DNA follows: TGCAGTGCTATATACACCAGTCAGGGGATCTTT.

This chain connects TRBV19 to TRBJ1-1; 10 positions agree with TRBD1. V trimming: 5 bases; J trimming: 11 bases; junction bases outside the gene matches: 5. The length of the CDR3 is 12 residues. From germline, CDR1 is LNHDA and CDR2 SQIVND (reference sequence). This chain's CDR3 is CASSVTGGAAFF. Here the CDR3 DNA reads TGTGCCAGTAGTGTGACAGGGGGCGCGGCTTTCTTT. Looking up the rest from reference TRBV19 and TRBJ1-1 gives the full variable domain: DGGITQSPKYLFRKEGQNVTLSCEQNLNHDAMYWYRQDPGQGLRLIYYSQIVNDFQKGDIAEGYSVSREKKESFPLTVTSAQKNPTAFYLCASSVTGGAAFFGQGTRLTVV.

The count of this clone is one. This chain links TRBV7-9 with TRBJ1-2; maybe TRBD1 (5 bases). The CDR3 has 15 residues. CDR1 is SEHNR and CDR2 is FQNEAQ in the germline V gene (reference sequence). Between the trimmed V and J ends, which lost 3 bases and 0 bases, there was a span of 11 bases. DNA for the CDR3: TGTGCCAGCAGCTTCACAGGACTAGCTAACTATGGCTACACCTTC. Protein: CASSFTGLANYGYTF.

This chain uses TRBV19 with TRBJ2-7, with D maybe TRBD2 (6 bases). The V end was cut by 5 bases, the J end by 5 bases, with 13 bases between. CDR3 length: 13 residues. The germline CDR1 and CDR2 sequences are LNHDA and SQIVND (reference sequence). The CDR3 bases are TGTGCCAGTAGTTTTCGGCCGGGGGACGAGCAGTACTTC. Translated: CASSFRPGDEQYF.

The gene calls are TRBV28 and TRBJ1-2; D is unclear. Germline lookup yields CDR1 MDHEN and CDR2 SYDVKM. The CDR3 runs to 14 residues. Trimming shortened V by 3 bases and J by 8 bases, and 16 bases separated the two germline ends. The CDR3 DNA reads TGTGCCAGCAGTTTGACCGGTGCACCGGGAGGCTACACCTTC. Its protein is CASSLTGAPGGYTF.

This clone was seen once. V usage is TRBV19 and J usage is TRBJ1-2, with 11 bases that match TRBD1. Germline V gene sequence: CDR1 LNHDA, CDR2 SQIVND (reference sequence). The V segment lost 6 bases and the J segment 8 bases; nucleotides outside the gene matches: 8. The CDR3 totals 14 residues. CDR3 residues: CASRDGQGAWGYTF. CDR3 in DNA: TGTGCCAGTAGAGATGGACAGGGGGCTTGGGGCTACACCTTC.

This clone turned up a few times. The J gene is TRBJ2-7, the V gene TRBV5-4, with 8 positions matching TRBD1. There are 13 residues in the CDR3. CDR1 SGHNT and CDR2 YYREEE come from the germline V gene (reference sequence). Trimming took 3 bases from V and 3 from J; bases not matched to a gene: 2. CDR3 sequence (DNA): TGTGCCAGCAGCTCGGACAGGGACTACGAGCAGTACTTC. It codes for CASSSDRDYEQYF. The entire variable domain, with the rest obtained from reference TRBV5-4 and TRBJ2-7, is as follows: ETGVTQSPTHLIKTRGQQVTLRCSSQSGHNTVSWYQQALGQGPQFIFQYYREEENGRGNFPPRFSGLQFPNYSSELNVNALELDDSALYLCASSSDRDYEQYFGPGTRLTVT.